This T cell receptor beta chain was retrieved from a study of CD8+CD57+ T cells in acquired aplastic anemia. The overall study: CD4+ and CD8+ cells, once sorted, gave DNA averaging roughly 3.4 ug. General study findings and limits: In CD8+ cells, Simpson's diversity showed no significant difference between patients and controls. Patients and controls had in common some 30 CD8+ CDR3 sequences.

Previously, flow cytometry had revealed CD8+CD57+ cell expansion in the patients chosen for sequencing. Every patient was diagnosed with severe acquired aplastic anemia. Investigators profiled TCR beta VDJ and CDR3 from genomic DNA template. TCRdb reprocessed the reads via MiXCR and lists one record per CDR3 protein. The sample lists about 160,000 distinct CDR3 sequences, less than 50% occurring once. Germline CDR1 reads LNHDA; CDR2 reads SQIVND (reference sequence). The CDR3 length is 14 residues. V was pared by 6 bases and J by 0 bases, with 12 bases between. In regard to this clonotype: The target antigen is unknown.

The sequenced sample was sorted CD4+, CD8+, or CD8+CD57+ T cells (not recorded which) from PBMCs. The V gene is TRBV19, the J gene TRBJ2-7, with D hard to call. The TCR originated in a human donor with aplastic anemia. CDR3 nucleotide sequence: TGTGCCAGTAGCCCCTATTTTCCCTCCTACGAGCAGTACTTC. This codes for CASSPYFPSYEQYF. The full variable domain, rest sourced from reference TRBV19 and TRBJ2-7, is DGGITQSPKYLFRKEGQNVTLSCEQNLNHDAMYWYRQDPGQGLRLIYYSQIVNDFQKGDIAEGYSVSREKKESFPLTVTSAQKNPTAFYLCASSPYFPSYEQYFGPGTRLTVT.